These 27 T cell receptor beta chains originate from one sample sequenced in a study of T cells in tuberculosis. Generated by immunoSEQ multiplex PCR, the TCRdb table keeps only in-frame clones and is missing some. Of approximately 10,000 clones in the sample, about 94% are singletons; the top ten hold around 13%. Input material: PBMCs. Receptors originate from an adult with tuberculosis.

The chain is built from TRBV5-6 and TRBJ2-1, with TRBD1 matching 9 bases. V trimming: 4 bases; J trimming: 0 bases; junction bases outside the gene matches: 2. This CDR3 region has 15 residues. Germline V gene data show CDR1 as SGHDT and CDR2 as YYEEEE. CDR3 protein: CASSPTGGSYNEQFF. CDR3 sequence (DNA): TGTGCCAGCAGCCCGACAGGGGGCTCCTACAATGAGCAGTTCTTC.

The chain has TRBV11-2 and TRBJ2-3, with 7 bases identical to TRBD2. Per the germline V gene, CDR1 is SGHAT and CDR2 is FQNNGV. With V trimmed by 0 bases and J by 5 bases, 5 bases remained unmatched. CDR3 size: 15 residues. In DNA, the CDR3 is TGTGCCAGCAGCTTAGATGGCGGGGGTATAGATACGCAGTATTTT. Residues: CASSLDGGGIDTQYF.

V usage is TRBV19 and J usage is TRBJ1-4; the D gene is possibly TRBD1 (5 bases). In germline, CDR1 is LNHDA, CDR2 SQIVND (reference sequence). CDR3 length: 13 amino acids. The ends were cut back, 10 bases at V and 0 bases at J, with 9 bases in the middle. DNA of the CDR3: TGTGCCACCGGACACGCAACTAATGAAAAACTGTTTTTT. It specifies CATGHATNEKLFF. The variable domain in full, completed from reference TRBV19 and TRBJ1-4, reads DGGITQSPKYLFRKEGQNVTLSCEQNLNHDAMYWYRQDPGQGLRLIYYSQIVNDFQKGDIAEGYSVSREKKESFPLTVTSAQKNPTAFYLCATGHATNEKLFFGSGTQLSVL.

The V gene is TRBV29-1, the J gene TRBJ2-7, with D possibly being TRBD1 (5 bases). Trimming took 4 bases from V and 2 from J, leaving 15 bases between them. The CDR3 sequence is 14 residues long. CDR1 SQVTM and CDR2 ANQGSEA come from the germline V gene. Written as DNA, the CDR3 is TGCAGCGTTGTTGAGGCAGGGTTAACCTACGAGCAGTACTTC. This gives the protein CSVVEAGLTYEQYF.

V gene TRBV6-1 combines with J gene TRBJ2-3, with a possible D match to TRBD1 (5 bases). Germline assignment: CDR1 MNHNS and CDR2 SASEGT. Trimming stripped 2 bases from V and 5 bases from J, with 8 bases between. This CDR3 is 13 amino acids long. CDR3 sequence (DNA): TGTGCCAGCAGTGAACAGGGAATAGATACGCAGTATTTT. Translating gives CASSEQGIDTQYF.

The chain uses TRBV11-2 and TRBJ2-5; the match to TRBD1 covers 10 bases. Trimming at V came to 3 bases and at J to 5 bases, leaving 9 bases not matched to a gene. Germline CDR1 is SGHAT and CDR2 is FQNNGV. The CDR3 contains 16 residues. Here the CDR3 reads CASSFPGQGVGETQYF. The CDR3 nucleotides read TGTGCCAGCAGCTTCCCCGGACAGGGGGTCGGGGAGACCCAGTACTTC.

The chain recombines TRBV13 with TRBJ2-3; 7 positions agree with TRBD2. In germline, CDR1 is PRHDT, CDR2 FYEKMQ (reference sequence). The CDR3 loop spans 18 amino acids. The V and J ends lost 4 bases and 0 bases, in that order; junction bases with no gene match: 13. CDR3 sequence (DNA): TGTGCCAGCAGCTCGAAGACTAGCACAGCCCCCAGCACAGATACGCAGTATTTT. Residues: CASSSKTSTAPSTDTQYF.

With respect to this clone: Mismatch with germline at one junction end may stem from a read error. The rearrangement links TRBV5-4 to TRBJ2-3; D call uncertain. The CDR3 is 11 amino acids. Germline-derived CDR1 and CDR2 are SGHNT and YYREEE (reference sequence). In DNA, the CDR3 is TGTGCCAGCAGCTTGGGGCTGATCCGGGATTTT. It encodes CASSLGLIRDF.

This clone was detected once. The CDR3 region is CASSLAGTGMYNEQFF. CDR3 nucleotide sequence: TGCGCCAGCAGCTTGGCCGGGACAGGGATGTACAATGAGCAGTTCTTC. J is TRBJ2-1 and V is TRBV5-1, with 9 bases identical to TRBD1. The V segment lost 0 bases and the J segment 4 bases; nucleotides outside the gene matches: 5. This CDR3 has 16 amino acids. Germline-derived CDR1 and CDR2 are SGHRS and YFSETQ.

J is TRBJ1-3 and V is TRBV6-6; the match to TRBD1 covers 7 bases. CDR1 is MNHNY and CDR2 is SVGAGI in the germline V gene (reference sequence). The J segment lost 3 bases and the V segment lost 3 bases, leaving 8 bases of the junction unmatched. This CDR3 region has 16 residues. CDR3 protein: CASSYTGATGGNTIYF. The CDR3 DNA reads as TGTGCCAGCAGTTATACAGGGGCCACGGGTGGAAACACCATATATTTT.

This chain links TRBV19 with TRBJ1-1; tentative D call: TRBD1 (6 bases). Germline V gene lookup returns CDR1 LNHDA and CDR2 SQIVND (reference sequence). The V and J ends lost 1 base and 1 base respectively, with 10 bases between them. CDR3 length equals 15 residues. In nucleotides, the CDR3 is TGTGCCAGTAGTATAGGGGGGCCCGAGAACACTGAAGCTTTCTTT. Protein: CASSIGGPENTEAFF. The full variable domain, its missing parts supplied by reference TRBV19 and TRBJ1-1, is DGGITQSPKYLFRKEGQNVTLSCEQNLNHDAMYWYRQDPGQGLRLIYYSQIVNDFQKGDIAEGYSVSREKKESFPLTVTSAQKNPTAFYLCASSIGGPENTEAFFGQGTRLTVV.

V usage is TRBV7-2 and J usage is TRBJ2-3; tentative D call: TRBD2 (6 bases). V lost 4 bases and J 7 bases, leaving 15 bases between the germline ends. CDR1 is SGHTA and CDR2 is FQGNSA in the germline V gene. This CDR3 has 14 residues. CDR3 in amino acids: CASSWGDLPNTQYF. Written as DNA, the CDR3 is TGTGCCAGCAGCTGGGGGGACCTCCCCAATACGCAGTATTTT.

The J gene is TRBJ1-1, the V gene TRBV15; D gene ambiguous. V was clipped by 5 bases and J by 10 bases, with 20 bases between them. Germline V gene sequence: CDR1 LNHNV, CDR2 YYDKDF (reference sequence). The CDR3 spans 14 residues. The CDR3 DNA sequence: TGTGCCACCAGCCAACAGTATAGAGTGGGTAGAGCTTTCTTT. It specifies CATSQQYRVGRAFF.

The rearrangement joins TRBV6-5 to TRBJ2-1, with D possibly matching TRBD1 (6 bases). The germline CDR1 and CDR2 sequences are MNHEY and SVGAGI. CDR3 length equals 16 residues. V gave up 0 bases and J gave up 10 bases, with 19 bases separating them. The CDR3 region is CASSYSPGAGLGEQFF. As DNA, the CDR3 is TGTGCCAGCAGTTACTCTCCAGGGGCTGGTTTGGGGGAGCAGTTCTTC.

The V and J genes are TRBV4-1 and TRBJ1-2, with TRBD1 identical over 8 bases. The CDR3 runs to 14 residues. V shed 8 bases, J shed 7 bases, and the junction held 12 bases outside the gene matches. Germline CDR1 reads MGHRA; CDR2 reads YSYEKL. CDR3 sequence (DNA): TGCGCCAGCCAAGGACGGACTACAGGGGGTGGCTACACCTTC. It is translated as CASQGRTTGGGYTF.

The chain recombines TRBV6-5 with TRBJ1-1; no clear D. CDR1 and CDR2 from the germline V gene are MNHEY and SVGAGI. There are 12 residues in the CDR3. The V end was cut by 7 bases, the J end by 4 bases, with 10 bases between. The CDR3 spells CASNLVSTEAFF. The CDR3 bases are TGTGCCAGCAACCTGGTCAGCACTGAAGCTTTCTTT.

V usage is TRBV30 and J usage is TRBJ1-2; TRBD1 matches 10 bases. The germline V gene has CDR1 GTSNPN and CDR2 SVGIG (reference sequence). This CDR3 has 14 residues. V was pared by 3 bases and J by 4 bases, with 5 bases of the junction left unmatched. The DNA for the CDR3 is TGTGCCTGGAGGTTAGGGACAGGGGTCTATGGCTACACCTTC. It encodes CAWRLGTGVYGYTF.

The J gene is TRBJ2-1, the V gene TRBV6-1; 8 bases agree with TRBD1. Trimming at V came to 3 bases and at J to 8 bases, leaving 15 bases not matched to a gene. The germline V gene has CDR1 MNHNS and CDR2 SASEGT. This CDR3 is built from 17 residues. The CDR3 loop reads CASSERADRGIPDEQFF. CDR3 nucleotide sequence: TGTGCCAGCAGTGAGAGGGCCGACAGGGGAATTCCAGATGAGCAGTTCTTC.

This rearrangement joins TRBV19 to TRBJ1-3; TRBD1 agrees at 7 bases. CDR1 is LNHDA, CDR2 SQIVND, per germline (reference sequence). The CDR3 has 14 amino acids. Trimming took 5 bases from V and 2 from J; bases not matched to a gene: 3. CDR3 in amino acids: CASSFDRAGNTIYF. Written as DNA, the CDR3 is TGTGCCAGTAGTTTTGACAGGGCTGGAAACACCATATATTTT.

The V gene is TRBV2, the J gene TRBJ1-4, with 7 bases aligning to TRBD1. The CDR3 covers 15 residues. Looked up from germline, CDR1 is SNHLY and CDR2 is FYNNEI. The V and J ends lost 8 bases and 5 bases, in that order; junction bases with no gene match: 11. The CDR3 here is CASRVTQGVNEKLFF. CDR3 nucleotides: TGTGCCAGCCGCGTGACTCAGGGGGTCAATGAAAAACTGTTTTTT. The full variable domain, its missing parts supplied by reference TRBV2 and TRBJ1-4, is EPEVTQTPSHQVTQMGQEVILRCVPISNHLYFYWYRQILGQKVEFLVSFYNNEISEKSEIFDDQFSVERPDGSNFTLKIRSTKLEDSAMYFCASRVTQGVNEKLFFGSGTQLSVL.

Written as DNA, the CDR3 is TGTGCCTGGAGTCTCTCTACAGATACGCAGTATTTT. This encodes CAWSLSTDTQYF. The chain employs TRBV30 and TRBJ2-3; no definite D call. From germline, CDR1 is GTSNPN and CDR2 SVGIG (reference sequence). This CDR3 is built from 12 residues. V was clipped by 2 bases and J by 3 bases, with 6 bases between them.

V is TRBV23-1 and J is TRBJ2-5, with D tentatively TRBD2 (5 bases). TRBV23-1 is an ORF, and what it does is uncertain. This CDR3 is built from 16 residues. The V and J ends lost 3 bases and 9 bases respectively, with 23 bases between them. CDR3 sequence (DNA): TGCGCCAGCAGTCATAGGAGTGCGCAGGAGGATATGGCCCAGTACTTC. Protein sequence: CASSHRSAQEDMAQYF.

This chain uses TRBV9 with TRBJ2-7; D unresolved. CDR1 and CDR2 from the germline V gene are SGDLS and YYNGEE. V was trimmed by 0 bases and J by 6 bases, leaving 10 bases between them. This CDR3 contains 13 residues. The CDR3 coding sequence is TGTGCCAGCAGCGTAGGGCAGGATGGCGAGCAGTACTTC. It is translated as CASSVGQDGEQYF.

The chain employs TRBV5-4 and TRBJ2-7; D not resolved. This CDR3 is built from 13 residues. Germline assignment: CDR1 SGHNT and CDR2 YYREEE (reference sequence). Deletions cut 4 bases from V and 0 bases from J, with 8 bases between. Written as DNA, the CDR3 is TGTGCCAGCAGCCTTTCACACTCCTACGAGCAGTACTTC. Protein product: CASSLSHSYEQYF.

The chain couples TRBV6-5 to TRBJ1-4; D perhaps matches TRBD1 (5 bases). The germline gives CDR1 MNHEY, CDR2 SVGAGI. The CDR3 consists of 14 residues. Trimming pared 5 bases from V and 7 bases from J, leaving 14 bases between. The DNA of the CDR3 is TGTGCCAGCAGTACGTCCCAGGGTGGTGAAAAACTGTTTTTT. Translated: CASSTSQGGEKLFF.

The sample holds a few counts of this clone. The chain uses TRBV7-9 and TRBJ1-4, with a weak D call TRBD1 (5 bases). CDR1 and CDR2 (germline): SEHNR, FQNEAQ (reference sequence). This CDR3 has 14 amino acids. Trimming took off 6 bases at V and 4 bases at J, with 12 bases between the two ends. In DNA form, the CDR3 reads TGTGCCAGCAGTACAGACAGAGTTAATGAAAAACTGTTTTTT. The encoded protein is CASSTDRVNEKLFF.

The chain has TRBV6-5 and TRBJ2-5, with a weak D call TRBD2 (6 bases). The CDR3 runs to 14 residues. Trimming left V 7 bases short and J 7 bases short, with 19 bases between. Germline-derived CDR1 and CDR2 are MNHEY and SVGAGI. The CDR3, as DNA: TGTGCCAGCACCCTCACTGGGCAGGGAGGGACCCAGTACTTC. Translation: CASTLTGQGGTQYF.